The clone carrying this T cell receptor (beta chain) was seen a single time. What it binds is not known. CDR1 SGHAT and CDR2 FQNNGV come from the germline V gene. The V gene lost 2 bases and the J gene lost 5 bases, with 9 bases spanning the gap. The length of the CDR3 is 13 residues. The data derive from a study of a mutant IDH1 vaccine in newly diagnosed glioma. Generated by immunoSEQ multiplex PCR, the TCRdb table keeps only in-frame clones and is missing some. The table includes tens of thousands of clones, 75% to 90% detected once. Documented time point: week 23, last vaccination. Vaccination used 300 ug of mutant IDH1 20-mer peptide per dose, with topical imiquimod.

Sequencing was performed on PBMCs, taken from a glioma patient whose treatment included an IDH1 peptide vaccine. J is TRBJ2-5 and V is TRBV11-2; no reliable D call. The receptor was isolated from a woman between 45 and 60 years old with glioma. CDR3 protein: CASSLSQRETQYF. CDR3 sequence (DNA): TGTGCCAGCAGCTTATCCCAAAGGGAGACCCAGTACTTC.